The sequence of this T cell receptor beta chain was determined in a study of blood T cell repertoires in COVID-19. Whole-study context: Samples taken during acute and convalescent COVID-19 were collected in the United States, Italy and Spain.

V was clipped by 6 bases and J by 4 bases, with 13 bases between them. The CDR3 spans 13 residues. Per germline, CDR1 MNHEY and CDR2 SVGAGI. The data were produced by immunoSEQ multiplex PCR, yet TCRdb's version contains in-frame clones alone and is incomplete. The sample holds some 350,000 clones, 83% seen once. The chain is built from TRBV6-5 and TRBJ2-7, with a tentative D call TRBD2 (5 bases). The material sequenced was peripheral blood. The sequence was collected from a young man with active or convalescent COVID-19. The CDR3 DNA is TGTGCCAGCAGCCCGAACCGGGAATACGAGCAGTACTTC. Encoded protein: CASSPNREYEQYF.